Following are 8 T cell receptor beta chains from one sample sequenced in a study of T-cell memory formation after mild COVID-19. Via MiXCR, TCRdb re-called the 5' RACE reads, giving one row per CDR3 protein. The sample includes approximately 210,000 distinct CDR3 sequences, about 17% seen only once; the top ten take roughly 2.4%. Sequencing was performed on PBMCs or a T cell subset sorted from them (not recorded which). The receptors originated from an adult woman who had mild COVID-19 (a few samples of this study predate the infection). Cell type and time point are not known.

The CDR3 protein is CATSLTGFGYTF. CDR3 bases: TGTGCCACCAGCTTAACAGGGTTCGGCTACACCTTC. The chain is built from TRBV15 and TRBJ1-2, with D possibly matching TRBD1 (6 bases). This CDR3 region has 12 residues. Germline V CDR1 and CDR2: LNHNV, YYDKDF (reference sequence). The V and J ends lost 5 bases and 8 bases respectively, with 12 bases between them.

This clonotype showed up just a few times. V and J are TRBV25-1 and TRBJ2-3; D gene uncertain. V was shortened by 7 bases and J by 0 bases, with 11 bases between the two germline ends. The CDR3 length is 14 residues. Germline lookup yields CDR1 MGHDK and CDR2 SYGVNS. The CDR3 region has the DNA TGTGCCAGCACTCCAGCGTCTAGCACAGATACGCAGTATTTT. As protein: CASTPASSTDTQYF.

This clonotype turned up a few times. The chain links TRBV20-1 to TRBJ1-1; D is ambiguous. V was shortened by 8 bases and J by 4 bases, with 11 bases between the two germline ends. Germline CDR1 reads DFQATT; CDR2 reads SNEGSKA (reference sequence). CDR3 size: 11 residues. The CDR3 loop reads CSTTRGTEAFF. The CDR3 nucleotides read TGCAGTACAACCCGAGGCACTGAAGCTTTCTTT.

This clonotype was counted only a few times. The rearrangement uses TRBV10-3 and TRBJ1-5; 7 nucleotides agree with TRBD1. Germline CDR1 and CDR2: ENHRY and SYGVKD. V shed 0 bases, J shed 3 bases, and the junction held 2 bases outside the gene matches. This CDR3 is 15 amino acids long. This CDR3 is CAISESGQPNQPQHF. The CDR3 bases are TGTGCCATCAGTGAGTCGGGACAGCCCAATCAGCCCCAGCATTTT.

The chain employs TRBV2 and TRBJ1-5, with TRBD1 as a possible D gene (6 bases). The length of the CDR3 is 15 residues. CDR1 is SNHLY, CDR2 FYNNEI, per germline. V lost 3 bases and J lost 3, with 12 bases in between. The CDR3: CASSEQGRANQPQHF. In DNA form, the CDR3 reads TGTGCCAGCAGTGAGCAGGGGAGGGCCAATCAGCCCCAGCATTTT. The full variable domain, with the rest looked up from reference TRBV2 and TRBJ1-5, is EPEVTQTPSHQVTQMGQEVILRCVPISNHLYFYWYRQILGQKVEFLVSFYNNEISEKSEIFDDQFSVERPDGSNFTLKIRSTKLEDSAMYFCASSEQGRANQPQHFGDGTRLSIL.

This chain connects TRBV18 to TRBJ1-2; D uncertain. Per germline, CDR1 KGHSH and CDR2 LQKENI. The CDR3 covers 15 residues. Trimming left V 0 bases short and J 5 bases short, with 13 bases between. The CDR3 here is CASSPPRAGPYGYTF. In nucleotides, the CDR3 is TGTGCCAGCTCACCACCGAGGGCAGGACCTTATGGCTACACCTTC.

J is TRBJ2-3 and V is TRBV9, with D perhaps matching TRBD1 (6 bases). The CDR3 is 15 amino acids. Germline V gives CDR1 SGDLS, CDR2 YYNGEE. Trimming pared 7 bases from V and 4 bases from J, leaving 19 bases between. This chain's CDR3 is CASSSDRQVADTQYF. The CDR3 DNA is TGTGCCAGCTCCTCAGACAGGCAGGTCGCAGATACGCAGTATTTT.

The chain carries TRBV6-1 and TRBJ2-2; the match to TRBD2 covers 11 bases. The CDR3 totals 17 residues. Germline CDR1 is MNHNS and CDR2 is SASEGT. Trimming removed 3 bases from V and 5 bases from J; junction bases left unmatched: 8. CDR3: CASSEGSLAGVTGELFF. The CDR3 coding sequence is TGTGCCAGCAGTGAGGGTTCACTAGCGGGAGTAACCGGGGAGCTGTTTTTT.